The T cell receptor beta chain described here comes from a study of blood T cell repertoires in COVID-19. Across the study: Material from acute and convalescent COVID-19 was sourced from the United States, Italy and Spain.

Germline CDR1 is SGHNT and CDR2 is YYREEE (reference sequence). The CDR3 runs to 17 residues. J gave up 0 bases and V 0 bases, and 3 bases lay outside the gene matches. Original methodology: Nucleated cell number was recorded as an estimate derived from reference gene primer amplification. Generated by immunoSEQ multiplex PCR, the TCRdb table keeps only in-frame clones and is missing some. V, J and clone size are those of that table, while D and trimming were read from the DNA. The sample includes 200,000 to 250,000 clones, approximately 86% of them seen just once. The source of this sequence is a woman aged 30 to 39 who had recovered from COVID-19. The material sequenced was peripheral blood. This sequence joins TRBV5-4 and TRBJ2-6; 7 bases align to TRBD1. In DNA form, the CDR3 reads TGTGCCAGCAGCTTGGGACAGGGCCGCTCTGGGGCCAACGTCCTGACTTTC. Its protein is CASSLGQGRSGANVLTF.